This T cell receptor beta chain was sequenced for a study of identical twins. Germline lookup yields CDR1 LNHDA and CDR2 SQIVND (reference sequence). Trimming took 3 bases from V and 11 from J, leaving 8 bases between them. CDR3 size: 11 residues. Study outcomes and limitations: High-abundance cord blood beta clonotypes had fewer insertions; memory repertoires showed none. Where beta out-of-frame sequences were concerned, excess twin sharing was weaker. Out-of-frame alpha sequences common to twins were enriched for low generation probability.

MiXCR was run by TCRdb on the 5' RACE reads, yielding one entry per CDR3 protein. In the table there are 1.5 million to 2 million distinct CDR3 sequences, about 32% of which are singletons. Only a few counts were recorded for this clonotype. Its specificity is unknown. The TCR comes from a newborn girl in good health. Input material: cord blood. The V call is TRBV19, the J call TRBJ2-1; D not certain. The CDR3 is CASSMQRKQFF. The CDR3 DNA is TGTGCCAGTAGTATGCAGCGAAAGCAGTTCTTC.